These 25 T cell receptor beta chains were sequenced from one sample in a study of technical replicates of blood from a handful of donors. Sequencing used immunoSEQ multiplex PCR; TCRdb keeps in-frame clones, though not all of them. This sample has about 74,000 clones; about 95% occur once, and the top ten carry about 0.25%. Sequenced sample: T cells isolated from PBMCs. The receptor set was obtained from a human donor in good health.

For the CDR3, the DNA is TGTGCCAGCAGCTTGAAAGGGGGTGGCGGAGTGAAAAACATTCAGTACTTC. As protein: CASSLKGGGGVKNIQYF. The chain employs TRBV5-4 and TRBJ2-4; TRBD1 might be the D (6 bases). The CDR3 contains 17 residues. Germline V gene sequence: CDR1 SGHNT, CDR2 YYREEE (reference sequence). V lost 1 base and J lost 4, with 18 bases in between.

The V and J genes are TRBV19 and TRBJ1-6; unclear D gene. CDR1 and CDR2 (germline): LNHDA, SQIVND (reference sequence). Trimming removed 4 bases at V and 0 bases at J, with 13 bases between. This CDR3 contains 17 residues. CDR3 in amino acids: CASSSTNPSSYNSPLHF. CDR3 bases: TGTGCCAGTAGTAGCACAAATCCAAGCTCCTATAATTCACCCCTCCACTTT.

CDR3 nucleotide sequence: TGTGCCAGCAGCTTGAGGAACCGAGGGTCTGGAAACACCATATATTTT. It codes for CASSLRNRGSGNTIYF. The chain recombines TRBV7-6 with TRBJ1-3; D is ambiguous. The CDR3 length is 16 residues. The germline CDR1 and CDR2 sequences are SGHVS and FNYEAQ. The V end lost 3 bases, the J end lost 1 base, and 13 bases lay between the germline ends.

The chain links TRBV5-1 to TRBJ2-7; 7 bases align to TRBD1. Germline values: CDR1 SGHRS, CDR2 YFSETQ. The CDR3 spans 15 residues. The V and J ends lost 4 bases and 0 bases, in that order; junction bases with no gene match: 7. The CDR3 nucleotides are TGCGCCAGCAGCCTGGAACAGGGGCACTCCTACGAGCAGTACTTC. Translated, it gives CASSLEQGHSYEQYF.

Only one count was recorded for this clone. The CDR3 here is CASSQDDGDRDFQPQHF. The DNA for the CDR3 is TGTGCCAGCAGCCAAGACGATGGGGACAGGGATTTTCAGCCCCAGCATTTT. V is TRBV4-2 and J is TRBJ1-5; 9 bases are shared with TRBD1. J lost 6 bases, V lost 0 bases, and 9 bases had no gene match. The germline CDR1 and CDR2 sequences are LGHNA and YNFKEQ. This CDR3 has 17 amino acids.

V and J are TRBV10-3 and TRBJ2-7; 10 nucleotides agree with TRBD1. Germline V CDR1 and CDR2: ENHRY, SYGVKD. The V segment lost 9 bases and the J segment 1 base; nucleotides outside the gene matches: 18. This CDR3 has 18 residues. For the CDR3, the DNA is TGTGCCATTTCCTCTCCGGGACAGGGGCGCCTTGGGTCCTACGAGCAGTACTTC. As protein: CAISSPGQGRLGSYEQYF.

This CDR3 is CASSLGEGGQYF. Written as DNA, the CDR3 is TGTGCCAGCAGCTTAGGGGAAGGAGGGCAGTACTTC. The chain couples TRBV11-3 to TRBJ2-7, with D perhaps TRBD2 (5 bases). Germline CDR1 SGHNT, CDR2 YENEEA. The V and J ends lost 1 base and 9 bases respectively, with 10 bases between them. This CDR3 has 12 amino acids.

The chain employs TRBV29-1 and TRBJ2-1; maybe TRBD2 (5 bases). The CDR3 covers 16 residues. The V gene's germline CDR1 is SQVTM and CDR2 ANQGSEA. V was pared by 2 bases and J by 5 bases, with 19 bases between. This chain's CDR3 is CSVELLTWETNNEQFF. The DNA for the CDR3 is TGCAGCGTTGAACTGCTGACGTGGGAGACTAACAATGAGCAGTTCTTC.

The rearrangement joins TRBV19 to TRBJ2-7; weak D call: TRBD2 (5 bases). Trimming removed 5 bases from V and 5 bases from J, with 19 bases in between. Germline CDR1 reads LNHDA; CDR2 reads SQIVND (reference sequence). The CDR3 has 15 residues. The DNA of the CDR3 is TGTGCCAGTAGTCCCCGGGGTGAAGGGCTTGACGAGCAGTACTTC. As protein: CASSPRGEGLDEQYF. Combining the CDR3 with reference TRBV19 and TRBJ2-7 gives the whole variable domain DGGITQSPKYLFRKEGQNVTLSCEQNLNHDAMYWYRQDPGQGLRLIYYSQIVNDFQKGDIAEGYSVSREKKESFPLTVTSAQKNPTAFYLCASSPRGEGLDEQYFGPGTRLTVT.

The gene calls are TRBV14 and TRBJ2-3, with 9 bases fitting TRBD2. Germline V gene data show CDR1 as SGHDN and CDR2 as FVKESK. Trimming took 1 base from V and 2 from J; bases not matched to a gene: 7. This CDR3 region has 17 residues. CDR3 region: CASSQGLAGLNTDTQYF. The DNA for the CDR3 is TGTGCCAGCAGCCAAGGGCTAGCGGGGCTGAACACAGATACGCAGTATTTT.

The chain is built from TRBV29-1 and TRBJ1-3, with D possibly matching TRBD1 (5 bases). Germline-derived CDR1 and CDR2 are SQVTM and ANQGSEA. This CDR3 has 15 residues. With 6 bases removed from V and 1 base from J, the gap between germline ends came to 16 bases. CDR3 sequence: CSVDLTGGSGNTIYF. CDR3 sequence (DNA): TGCAGCGTAGACCTGACCGGGGGGTCTGGAAACACCATATATTTT.

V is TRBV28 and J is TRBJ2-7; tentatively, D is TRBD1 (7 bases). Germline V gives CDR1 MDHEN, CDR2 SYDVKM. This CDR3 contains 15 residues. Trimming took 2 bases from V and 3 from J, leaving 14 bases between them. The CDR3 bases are TGTGCCAGCAGTTTAGGAGGGGGCGCTGGCTACGAGCAGTACTTC. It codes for CASSLGGGAGYEQYF.

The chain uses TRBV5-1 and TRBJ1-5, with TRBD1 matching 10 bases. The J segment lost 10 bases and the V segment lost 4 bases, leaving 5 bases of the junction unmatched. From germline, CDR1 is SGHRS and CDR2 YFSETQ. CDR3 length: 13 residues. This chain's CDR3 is CASSDGTGDPQHF. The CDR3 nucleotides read TGCGCCAGCAGCGATGGGACAGGGGATCCCCAGCATTTT.

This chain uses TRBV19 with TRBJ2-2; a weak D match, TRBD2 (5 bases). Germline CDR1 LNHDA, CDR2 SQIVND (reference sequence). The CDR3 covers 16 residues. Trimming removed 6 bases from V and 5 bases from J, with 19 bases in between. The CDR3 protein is CASSAPQRFMTGELFF. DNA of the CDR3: TGTGCCAGTAGCGCCCCTCAGCGGTTTATGACCGGGGAGCTGTTTTTT.

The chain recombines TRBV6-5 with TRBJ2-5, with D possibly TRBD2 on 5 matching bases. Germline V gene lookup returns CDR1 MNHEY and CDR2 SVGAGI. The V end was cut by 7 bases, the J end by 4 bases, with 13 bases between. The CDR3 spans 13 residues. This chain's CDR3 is CASTGPGGETQYF. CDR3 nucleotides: TGTGCCAGCACTGGGCCAGGAGGAGAGACCCAGTACTTC.

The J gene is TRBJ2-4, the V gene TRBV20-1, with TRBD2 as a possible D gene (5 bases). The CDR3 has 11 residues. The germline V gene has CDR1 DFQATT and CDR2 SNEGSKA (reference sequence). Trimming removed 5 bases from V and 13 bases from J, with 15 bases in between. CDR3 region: CSAPTIRQQYF. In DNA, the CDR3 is TGCAGTGCTCCGACTATCCGCCAACAGTACTTC.

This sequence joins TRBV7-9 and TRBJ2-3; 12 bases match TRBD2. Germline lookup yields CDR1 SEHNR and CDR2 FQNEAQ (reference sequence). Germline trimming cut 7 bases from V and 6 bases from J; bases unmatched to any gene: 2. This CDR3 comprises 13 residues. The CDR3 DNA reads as TGTGCCAGCACCCTAGCGGGGGGGGATACGCAGTATTTT. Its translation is CASTLAGGDTQYF.

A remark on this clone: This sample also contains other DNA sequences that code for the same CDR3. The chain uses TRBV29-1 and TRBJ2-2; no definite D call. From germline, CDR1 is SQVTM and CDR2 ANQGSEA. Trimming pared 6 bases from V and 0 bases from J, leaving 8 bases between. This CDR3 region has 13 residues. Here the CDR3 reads CSVGTANTGELFF. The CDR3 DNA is TGCAGCGTCGGTACCGCGAACACCGGGGAGCTGTTTTTT.

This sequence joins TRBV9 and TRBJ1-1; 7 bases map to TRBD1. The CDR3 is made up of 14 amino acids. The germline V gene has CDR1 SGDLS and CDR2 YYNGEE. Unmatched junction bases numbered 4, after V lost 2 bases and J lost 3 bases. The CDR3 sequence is CASSVRQGDTEAFF. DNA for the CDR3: TGTGCCAGCAGCGTGCGACAGGGAGACACTGAAGCTTTCTTT.

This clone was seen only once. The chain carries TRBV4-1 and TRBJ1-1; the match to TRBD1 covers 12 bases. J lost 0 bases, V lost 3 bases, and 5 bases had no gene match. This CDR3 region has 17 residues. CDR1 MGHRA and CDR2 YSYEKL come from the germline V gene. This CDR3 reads CASSQKGQGAMNTEAFF. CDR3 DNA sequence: TGCGCCAGCAGCCAGAAGGGACAGGGGGCGATGAACACTGAAGCTTTCTTT.

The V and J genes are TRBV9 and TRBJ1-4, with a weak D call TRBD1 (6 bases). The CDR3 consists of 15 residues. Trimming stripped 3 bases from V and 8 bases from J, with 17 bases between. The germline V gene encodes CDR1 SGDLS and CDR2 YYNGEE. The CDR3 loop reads CASSETPQGTEKLFF. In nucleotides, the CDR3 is TGTGCCAGCAGCGAGACCCCACAGGGCACAGAAAAACTGTTTTTT.

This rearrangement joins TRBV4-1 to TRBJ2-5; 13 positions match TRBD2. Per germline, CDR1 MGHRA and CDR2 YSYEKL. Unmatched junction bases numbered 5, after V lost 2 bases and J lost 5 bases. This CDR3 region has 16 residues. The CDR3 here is CASSQLGTSGIETQYF. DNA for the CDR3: TGCGCCAGCAGCCAACTCGGGACTAGCGGGATCGAGACCCAGTACTTC.

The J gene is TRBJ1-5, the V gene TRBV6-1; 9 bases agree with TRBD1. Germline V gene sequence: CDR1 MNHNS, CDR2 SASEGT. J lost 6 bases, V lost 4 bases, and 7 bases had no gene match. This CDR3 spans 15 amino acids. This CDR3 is CASSGEQGAVQPQHF. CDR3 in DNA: TGTGCCAGCAGTGGAGAACAGGGGGCTGTTCAGCCCCAGCATTTT.

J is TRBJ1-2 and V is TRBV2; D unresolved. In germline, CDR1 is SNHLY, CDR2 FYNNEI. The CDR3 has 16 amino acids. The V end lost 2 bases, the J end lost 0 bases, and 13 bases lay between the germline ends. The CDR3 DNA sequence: TGTGCCAGCAGTGAAAGGGCTTGGGGAGCTAACTATGGCTACACCTTC. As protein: CASSERAWGANYGYTF.

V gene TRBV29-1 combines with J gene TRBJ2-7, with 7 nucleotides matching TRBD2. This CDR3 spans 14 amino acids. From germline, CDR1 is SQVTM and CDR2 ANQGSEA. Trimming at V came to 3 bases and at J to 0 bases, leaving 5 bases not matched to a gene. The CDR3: CSVELAGRSYEQYF. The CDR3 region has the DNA TGCAGCGTTGAGTTAGCGGGTCGCTCCTACGAGCAGTACTTC.